Below, 3 T cell receptor beta chains from the same sample are listed, as sequenced in a study of T-cell reconstitution after alpha-beta-depleted transplantation in children. As it was prepared, the TCRbeta library received unique molecular identifiers. MiXCR, run by TCRdb on the PCR reads, gives a single entry per CDR3 protein. The profile shows around 370,000 distinct CDR3 sequences, around a tenth of them singletons. Specimen: PBMCs from the stem cell graft donor, collected from the stem cell graft. All receptors come from a human donor who donated a stem cell graft to a child with acute lymphoblastic leukemia.

This clonotype occurred a few times. The chain joins TRBV7-2 to TRBJ1-5, with D perhaps TRBD1 (5 bases). The CDR3 covers 14 residues. Trimming pared 2 bases from V and 8 bases from J, leaving 13 bases between. The germline gives CDR1 SGHTA, CDR2 FQGNSA. The CDR3 region is CASSLRGFGEPQHF. In nucleotides, the CDR3 is TGTGCCAGCAGCTTACGGGGGTTTGGGGAGCCCCAGCATTTT.

This clonotype turned up a few times. The chain is built from TRBV9 and TRBJ2-4, with D hard to call. This CDR3 spans 12 amino acids. Trimming shortened V by 5 bases and J by 6 bases, and 9 bases separated the two germline ends. Germline CDR1 SGDLS, CDR2 YYNGEE. CDR3: CASSSALNIQYF. DNA for the CDR3: TGTGCCAGCAGTTCGGCACTAAACATTCAGTACTTC.

This clonotype was counted many times. This chain uses TRBV24-1 with TRBJ2-1, with D possibly TRBD1 on 5 matching bases. V lost 4 bases to trimming and J lost 7 bases, with 19 bases between them. CDR3 size: 16 residues. Germline V lookup: CDR1 KGHDR, CDR2 SFDVKD. The CDR3 DNA is TGTGCCACCAGTGACCAGGGCATGCAGGGTTGGAATGAGCAGTTCTTC. This gives the protein CATSDQGMQGWNEQFF.